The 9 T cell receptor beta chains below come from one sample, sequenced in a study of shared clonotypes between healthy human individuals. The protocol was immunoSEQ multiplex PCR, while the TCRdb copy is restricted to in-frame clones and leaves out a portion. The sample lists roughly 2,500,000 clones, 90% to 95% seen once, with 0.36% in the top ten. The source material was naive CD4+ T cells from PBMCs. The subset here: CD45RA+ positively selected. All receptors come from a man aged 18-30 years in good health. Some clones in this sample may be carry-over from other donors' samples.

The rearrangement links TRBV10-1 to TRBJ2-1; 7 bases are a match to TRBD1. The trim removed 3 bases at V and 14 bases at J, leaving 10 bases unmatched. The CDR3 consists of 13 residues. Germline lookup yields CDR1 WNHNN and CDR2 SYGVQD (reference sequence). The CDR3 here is CASSDQGESPKFF. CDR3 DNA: TGCGCCAGCAGTGATCAGGGGGAATCGCCTAAGTTCTTC.

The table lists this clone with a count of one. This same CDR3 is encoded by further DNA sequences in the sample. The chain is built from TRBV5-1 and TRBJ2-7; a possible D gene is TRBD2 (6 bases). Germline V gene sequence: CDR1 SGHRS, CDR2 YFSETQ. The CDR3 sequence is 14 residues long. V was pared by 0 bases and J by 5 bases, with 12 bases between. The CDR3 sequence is CASSLGQGGDEQYF. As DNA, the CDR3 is TGCGCCAGCAGCTTGGGCCAGGGAGGCGACGAGCAGTACTTC. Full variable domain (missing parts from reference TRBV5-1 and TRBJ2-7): KAGVTQTPRYLIKTRGQQVTLSCSPISGHRSVSWYQQTPGQGLQFLFEYFSETQRNKGNFPGRFSGRQFSNSRSEMNVSTLELGDSALYLCASSLGQGGDEQYFGPGTRLTVT.

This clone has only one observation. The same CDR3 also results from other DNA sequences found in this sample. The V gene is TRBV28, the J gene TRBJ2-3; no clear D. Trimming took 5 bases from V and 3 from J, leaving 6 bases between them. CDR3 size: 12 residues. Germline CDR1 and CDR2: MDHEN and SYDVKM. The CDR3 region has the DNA TGTGCCAGCAGTCCTGGGACAGATACGCAGTATTTT. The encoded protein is CASSPGTDTQYF.

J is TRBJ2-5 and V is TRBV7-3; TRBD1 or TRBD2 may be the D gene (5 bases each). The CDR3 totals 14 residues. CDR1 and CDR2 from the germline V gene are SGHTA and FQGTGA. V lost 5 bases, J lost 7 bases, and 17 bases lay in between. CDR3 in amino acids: CASSPTAGAGTQYF. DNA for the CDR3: TGTGCCAGCAGCCCCACGGCCGGGGCCGGGACCCAGTACTTC.

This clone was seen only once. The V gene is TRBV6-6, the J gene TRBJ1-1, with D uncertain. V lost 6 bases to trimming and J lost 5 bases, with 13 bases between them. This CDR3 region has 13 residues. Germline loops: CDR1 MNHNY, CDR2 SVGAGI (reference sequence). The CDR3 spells CASSKGSRTEAFF. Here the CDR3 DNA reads TGTGCCAGCAGCAAGGGTAGTCGGACTGAAGCTTTCTTT.

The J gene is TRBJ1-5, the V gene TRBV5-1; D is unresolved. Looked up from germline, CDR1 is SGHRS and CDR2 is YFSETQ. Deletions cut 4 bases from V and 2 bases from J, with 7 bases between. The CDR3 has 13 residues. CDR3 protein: CASSEDGNQPQHF. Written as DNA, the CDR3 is TGCGCCAGCAGCGAGGATGGCAATCAGCCCCAGCATTTT.

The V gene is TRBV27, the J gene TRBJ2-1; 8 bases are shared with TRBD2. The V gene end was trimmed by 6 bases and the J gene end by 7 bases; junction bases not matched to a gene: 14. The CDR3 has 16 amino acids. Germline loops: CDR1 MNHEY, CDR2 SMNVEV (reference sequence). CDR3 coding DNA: TGTGCCAGCAGCCCGACCGACCTAGCGGGTCGGAATGAGCAGTTCTTC. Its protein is CASSPTDLAGRNEQFF.

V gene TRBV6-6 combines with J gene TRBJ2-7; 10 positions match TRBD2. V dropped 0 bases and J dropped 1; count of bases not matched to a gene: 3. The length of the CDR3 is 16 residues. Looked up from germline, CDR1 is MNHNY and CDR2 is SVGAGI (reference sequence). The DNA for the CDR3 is TGTGCCAGCAGTTACTCGCCACTAGCGGGATCCTACGAGCAGTACTTC. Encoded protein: CASSYSPLAGSYEQYF.

Written as DNA, the CDR3 is TGTGCCAGTGGGGACAGGCTAACTAATGAAAAACTGTTTTTT. Encoded protein: CASGDRLTNEKLFF. This sequence joins TRBV19 and TRBJ1-4, with 8 positions matching TRBD1. V was pared by 8 bases and J by 1 base, with 3 bases of the junction left unmatched. In germline, CDR1 is LNHDA, CDR2 SQIVND (reference sequence). This CDR3 region has 14 residues. The full variable domain, with the rest looked up from reference TRBV19 and TRBJ1-4, is DGGITQSPKYLFRKEGQNVTLSCEQNLNHDAMYWYRQDPGQGLRLIYYSQIVNDFQKGDIAEGYSVSREKKESFPLTVTSAQKNPTAFYLCASGDRLTNEKLFFGSGTQLSVL.